This note documents a single T cell receptor (beta chain) sequence. This clone's antigen is unknown. Within one base of it there is no much larger clone, and no base qualities were kept. The sample's treatment or condition label, in plain terms: allogeneic hematopoietic cell transplantation with graft depleted of TCRalphabeta T cells and CD19 B cells. The children who served as transplant recipients had been given grafts of TCRalphabeta/CD19-depleted allogeneic hematopoietic cells. Library preparation used PCR. Sequencing took place on an Illumina HiSeq 2500. TCR libraries were prepared with molecular barcoding, using unique molecular identifiers to normalize TCRbeta repertoire quantification. TCRdb trimmed the raw reads at Q25, called clones with MiXCR and kept productive beta chains. Each CDR3 protein gets just one entry, which takes the most common genes and DNA from the rows behind it. In all, the sample holds 500,000 to 650,000 distinct CDR3 sequences, and approximately 10% of those were seen once. Together, the top ten hold 12% to 15% of the sample.

The source of the sample is a study of T-cell reconstitution after alpha-beta-depleted transplantation in children (dated by TCRdb to the mid-2010s). Describing the broader study: Using TCR repertoire profiling, the study followed T-cell immune reconstitution in a quantitative way in children after TCRalphabeta/CD19-depleted allogeneic hematopoietic cell transplantation. Results and caveats for the whole study, not just this receptor: In some patients, the high TCRbeta diversity seen at day 60 was put down to recipient T cells and intrathymic progenitors that had survived conditioning. Over subsequent months, a decline in hyperexpanded clone frequencies was noted, and after one year, T-cell counts and TCRbeta diversity were mostly ascribed to newly produced T cells. About two months after transplant, the apparently early recovery of alphabetaT-cell counts reportedly depended on just several hundred clones that had expanded rapidly and came from non-depleted graft cells.

V and J are truncated by 4 bases and 7 bases respectively, leaving an intervening sequence of 14 bases. The germline V gene encodes CDR1 DFQATT and CDR2 SNEGSKA (reference sequence). From the cysteine through the valine, the CDR3 covers 12 amino acids. Only the CDR3 part of the read is kept: 36 bases, read in frame from the first base. The chain joins TRBV20-1 to TRBJ2-7, with no reliable assignment of the D segment. The sequenced sample was PBMCs, mostly from graft donor cells, obtained 180 days after TCRalphabeta/CD19-depleted stem cell transplant. This receptor was obtained from a female patient younger than 10 who had a stem cell transplant for aplastic anemia, so the T cells may come from the graft donor. The DNA sequence is as follows: TGCAGTGCTACGTCCCCAGATCGGGAGCAGTACGTC. This translates into CSATSPDREQYV.